This record looks at one T cell receptor (beta chain) sequence and its context. The data belong to a study of control samples from healthy donors and cancer patients. Some clones are missing from TCRdb's copy, which holds only in-frame ones; the method was immunoSEQ multiplex PCR. The table shows about 110,000 clones, with 85% to 90% occurring only once. J gave up 2 bases and V 6 bases, and 6 bases lay outside the gene matches. CDR1 is MNHEY, CDR2 SVGAGI, per germline. The CDR3 spans 15 residues. V usage is TRBV6-5 and J usage is TRBJ2-5; the match to TRBD2 covers 10 bases. The sample taken for sequencing was blood. This TCR was sampled from a woman in her forties or fifties in good health. CDR3 protein: CASSLTSGQQETQYF. Here the CDR3 DNA reads TGTGCCAGCAGCCTGACTAGCGGGCAACAAGAGACCCAGTACTTC.